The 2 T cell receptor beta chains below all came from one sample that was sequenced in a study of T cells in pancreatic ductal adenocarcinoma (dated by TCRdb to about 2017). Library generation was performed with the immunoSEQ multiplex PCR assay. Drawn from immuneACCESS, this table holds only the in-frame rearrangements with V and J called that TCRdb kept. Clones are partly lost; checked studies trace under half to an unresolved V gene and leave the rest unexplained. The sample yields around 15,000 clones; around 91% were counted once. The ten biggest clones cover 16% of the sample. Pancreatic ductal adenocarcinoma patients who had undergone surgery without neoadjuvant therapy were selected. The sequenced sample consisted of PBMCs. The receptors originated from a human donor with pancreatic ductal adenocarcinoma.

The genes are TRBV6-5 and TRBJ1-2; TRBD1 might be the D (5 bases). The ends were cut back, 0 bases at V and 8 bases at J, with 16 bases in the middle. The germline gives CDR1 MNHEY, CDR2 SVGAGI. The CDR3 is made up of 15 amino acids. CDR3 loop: CASSYSGAELWGYTF. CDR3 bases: TGTGCCAGCAGTTACTCTGGGGCCGAACTTTGGGGCTACACCTTC.

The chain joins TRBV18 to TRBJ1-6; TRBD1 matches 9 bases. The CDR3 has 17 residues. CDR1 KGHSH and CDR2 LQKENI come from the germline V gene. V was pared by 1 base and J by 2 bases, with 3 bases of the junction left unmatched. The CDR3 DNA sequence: TGTGCCAGCTCACCACAACAGGGGGCGGCCTATAATTCACCCCTCCACTTT. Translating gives CASSPQQGAAYNSPLHF.